The 17 T cell receptor beta chains below come from one sample, sequenced in a study of early T cells in non-severe SARS-CoV-2 infection. TCRdb ran MiXCR on the 5' RACE reads and lists one entry per CDR3 protein. Of about 28,000 distinct CDR3 sequences in the sample, approximately 6.4% were seen once. Sequenced here: whole blood, sampled at baseline. These receptors were taken from an adult who was a healthcare worker with PCR-confirmed SARS-CoV-2 infection or an uninfected control (not recorded which).

V usage is TRBV7-9 and J usage is TRBJ2-3; no clear D. There are 14 residues in the CDR3. V lost 4 bases and J lost 5, with 13 bases in between. Germline CDR1 SEHNR, CDR2 FQNEAQ (reference sequence). CDR3 in amino acids: CASSWTGLGDTQYF. CDR3 nucleotide sequence: TGTGCCAGCAGCTGGACGGGCCTTGGAGATACGCAGTATTTT.

This clonotype has only a few counts. The chain employs TRBV5-5 and TRBJ2-3, with D unresolved. Per germline, CDR1 SGHKS and CDR2 YYEKEE (reference sequence). The CDR3 extends over 15 amino acids. V was trimmed by 0 bases and J by 0 bases, leaving 8 bases between them. CDR3 sequence reads: CASSLDSPSTDTQYF. The CDR3 DNA reads TGTGCCAGCAGCTTGGACAGCCCTAGCACAGATACGCAGTATTTT.

This clonotype has only a few counts. The chain links TRBV7-2 to TRBJ2-3; 7 bases are shared with TRBD2. The CDR3 runs 15 residues. Germline CDR1 SGHTA, CDR2 FQGNSA. V gave up 3 bases and J gave up 1 base; unmatched junction bases: 4. The CDR3 here is CASSLMAGGTDTQYF. In DNA, the CDR3 is TGTGCCAGCAGCTTGATGGCGGGGGGCACAGATACGCAGTATTTT.

At least ten counts were recorded for this clonotype. An end of the junction differs from the germline gene, which may be a read error. This chain joins TRBV20-1 and TRBJ2-5, with D perhaps TRBD1 or TRBD2 (5 bases each). Germline assignment: CDR1 DFQATT and CDR2 SNEGSKA (reference sequence). CDR3 length: 14 residues. The DNA of the CDR3 is TGCAGTGCCAACCCCGGGACCCAGCAAGGGACCCAGTACTTC. Residues: CSANPGTQQGTQYF.

This sequence joins TRBV20-1 and TRBJ2-3; D unclear. V was pared by 1 base and J by 1 base, with 12 bases between. Germline CDR1 reads DFQATT; CDR2 reads SNEGSKA (reference sequence). The CDR3 has 15 residues. In nucleotides, the CDR3 is TGCAGTGCTAGAGTAAGGCCAGTTGGCACAGATACGCAGTATTTT. It is translated as CSARVRPVGTDTQYF.

The rearrangement uses TRBV9 and TRBJ2-3; D possibly matches TRBD1 or TRBD2 (6 bases each). V gave up 0 bases and J gave up 5 bases, with 13 bases separating them. Germline V gene lookup returns CDR1 SGDLS and CDR2 YYNGEE. The CDR3 has 15 amino acids. The CDR3 region has the DNA TGTGCCAGCAGCGTAGGTGGGGGGCATGGAGATACGCAGTATTTT. Protein product: CASSVGGGHGDTQYF.

At least ten counts were recorded for this clonotype. The chain links TRBV5-5 to TRBJ1-5, with D maybe TRBD1 (5 bases). The CDR3 extends over 13 amino acids. Germline CDR1 reads SGHKS; CDR2 reads YYEKEE (reference sequence). V lost 4 bases and J 4 bases, leaving 9 bases between the germline ends. The DNA for the CDR3 is TGTGCCAGCAGCAAAGACAGTAATCAGCCCCAGCATTTT. It is translated as CASSKDSNQPQHF.

This clonotype was seen only a few times. This sequence joins TRBV7-9 and TRBJ2-2; TRBD1 agrees at 10 bases. J lost 3 bases, V lost 6 bases, and 10 bases had no gene match. The germline V gene has CDR1 SEHNR and CDR2 FQNEAQ (reference sequence). The CDR3 is 17 amino acids. The DNA for the CDR3 is TGTGCCAGCAGTTCCCCGGGACAGGGGCCTGACACCGGGGAGCTGTTTTTT. Protein product: CASSSPGQGPDTGELFF.

This clonotype came up many times. The rearrangement joins TRBV7-9 to TRBJ2-1, with 7 bases fitting TRBD2. The CDR3 loop spans 17 amino acids. Germline V gives CDR1 SEHNR, CDR2 FQNEAQ (reference sequence). The trim removed 1 base at V and 0 bases at J, leaving 6 bases unmatched. The CDR3 region is CASSLVMGGSSYNEQFF. The CDR3 DNA is TGTGCCAGCAGCTTAGTTATGGGCGGGAGCTCCTACAATGAGCAGTTCTTC.

This clonotype has at least ten counts. In DNA, the CDR3 is TGCAGTGCTAGATCCAGGGGGAACACCGGGGAGCTGTTTTTT. It codes for CSARSRGNTGELFF. The chain links TRBV20-1 to TRBJ2-2; tentatively, D is TRBD1 (6 bases). The CDR3 contains 14 residues. The germline V gene encodes CDR1 DFQATT and CDR2 SNEGSKA (reference sequence). V lost 2 bases and J lost 1, with 8 bases in between.

This clonotype is medium-sized in the sample. This chain links TRBV30 with TRBJ2-1; D is unclear. Trimming pared 2 bases from V and 3 bases from J, leaving 11 bases between. This CDR3 spans 14 amino acids. Germline V gives CDR1 GTSNPN, CDR2 SVGIG (reference sequence). The CDR3 DNA reads as TGTGCCTGGAGTTCAGAGGACGGCTACAATGAGCAGTTCTTC. Its protein is CAWSSEDGYNEQFF.

This clonotype showed up just a few times. This chain joins TRBV20-1 and TRBJ2-5, with TRBD2 identical over 13 bases. The CDR3 loop spans 15 amino acids. Germline V gene data show CDR1 as DFQATT and CDR2 as SNEGSKA (reference sequence). The V segment lost 3 bases and the J segment 4 bases; nucleotides outside the gene matches: 5. CDR3 nucleotides: TGCAGTGCTAGCGGACTAGCGGGAGTTGGAGAGACCCAGTACTTC. Protein product: CSASGLAGVGETQYF.

This clonotype was seen repeatedly, ten times or more. The chain uses TRBV28 and TRBJ2-1; no definite D call. Germline lookup yields CDR1 MDHEN and CDR2 SYDVKM. V shed 3 bases and J shed 2 bases, with 14 bases lying between them. This CDR3 spans 16 amino acids. CDR3 loop: CASSFRRRTTYNEQFF. The CDR3 DNA follows: TGTGCCAGCAGTTTTCGGCGCAGAACCACCTACAATGAGCAGTTCTTC. The full variable domain, in which reference TRBV28 and TRBJ2-1 provide the parts outside the CDR3, is DVKVTQSSRYLVKRTGEKVFLECVQDMDHENMFWYRQDPGLGLRLIYFSYDVKMKEKGDIPEGYSVSREKKERFSLILESASTNQTSMYLCASSFRRRTTYNEQFFGPGTRLTVL.

This clonotype was observed a few times. The rearrangement links TRBV10-3 to TRBJ2-7; 12 nucleotides agree with TRBD1. The CDR3 is 16 amino acids. V lost 4 bases to trimming and J lost 3 bases; unmatched junction nucleotides: 7. From germline, CDR1 is ENHRY and CDR2 SYGVKD. The DNA of the CDR3 is TGTGCCATCAGTGGCCCGGGACAGGGGGCGGGCTACGAGCAGTACTTC. Translated, it gives CAISGPGQGAGYEQYF.

Ten or more counts support this clonotype. Written as DNA, the CDR3 is TGTGCCTGGAGTCCCACTGCCCAGGGGGCCCTCCTCCACTTT. Amino acid sequence: CAWSPTAQGALLHF. This chain joins TRBV30 and TRBJ1-6; 8 bases are a match to TRBD1. From germline, CDR1 is GTSNPN and CDR2 SVGIG (reference sequence). This CDR3 spans 14 amino acids. The trim removed 2 bases at V and 15 bases at J, leaving 12 bases unmatched.

This clonotype showed up just a few times. V usage is TRBV7-2 and J usage is TRBJ1-4; D not resolved. V lost 1 base and J lost 3, with 9 bases in between. The CDR3 is 15 residues long. Germline-derived CDR1 and CDR2 are SGHTA and FQGNSA. CDR3 sequence reads: CASSLVAASNEKLFF. CDR3 sequence (DNA): TGTGCCAGCAGCTTAGTGGCAGCCTCTAATGAAAAACTGTTTTTT.

The sample holds many counts of this clonotype. The CDR3: CASSPPGTGELFF. The CDR3 nucleotides read TGTGCCAGTAGTCCCCCGGGGACCGGGGAGCTGTTTTTT. The gene calls are TRBV19 and TRBJ2-2; the D gene is possibly TRBD2 (5 bases). CDR3 length: 13 residues. The germline V gene has CDR1 LNHDA and CDR2 SQIVND (reference sequence). V was trimmed by 5 bases and J by 5 bases, leaving 9 bases between them. The full variable domain, in which reference TRBV19 and TRBJ2-2 provide the parts outside the CDR3, is DGGITQSPKYLFRKEGQNVTLSCEQNLNHDAMYWYRQDPGQGLRLIYYSQIVNDFQKGDIAEGYSVSREKKESFPLTVTSAQKNPTAFYLCASSPPGTGELFFGEGSRLTVL.